These T cell receptor beta chains were read from a single sample in a study of OX40 agonist ivuxolimab in advanced cancers. Profiling relied on immunoSEQ multiplex PCR, and the TCRdb table lists in-frame clones only, not all of them. This table has around 50,000 clones, 70% to 90% appearing once. Source: CD4+ or CD8+ T cells sorted from blood, taken in a trial of the OX40 agonist ivuxolimab. All receptors come from an adult with an advanced solid tumor such as melanoma, head and neck, liver or kidney cancer. The CDR3 runs from the conserved cysteine through the conserved F or W. D genes are given only for firm matches. Size is omitted from some rows. Given values are once, few, many or a class for expanded clones.

clone_size j_call d_call v_call cdr3_aa cdr3_nt
NA TRBJ2-3 NA TRBV11-1 CASRATGTDTQYF TGTGCCAGCCGGGCCACGGGCACAGATACGCAGTATTTT
NA TRBJ2-2 NA TRBV10-3 CATAGQDTGELFF TGTGCCACAGCGGGACAGGACACCGGGGAGCTGTTTTTT
NA TRBJ2-2 TRBD1 TRBV30 CAWSQTDRARGGELFF TGTGCCTGGAGTCAAACCGACAGGGCAAGGGGCGGGGAGCTGTTTTTT
NA TRBJ2-5 TRBD2 TRBV2 CASSSGGAGGNPGTQYF TGTGCCAGCAGCTCGGGGGGAGCGGGAGGCAACCCAGGGACCCAGTACTTC
few TRBJ2-7 NA TRBV20-1 CSAVRAYEQYF TGCAGTGCTGTCCGGGCCTACGAGCAGTACTTC
NA TRBJ2-7 TRBD2 TRBV5-5 CASSQGLAGLYEQYF TGTGCCAGCAGCCAGGGACTAGCGGGCCTTTACGAGCAGTACTTC
NA TRBJ2-7 NA TRBV29-1 CSVGRTGSSYEQYF TGCAGCGTAGGCCGCACCGGCAGCAGCTACGAGCAGTACTTC
NA TRBJ1-4 NA TRBV7-9 CASSSGGGTLGEKLFF TGTGCCAGCAGCTCGGGAGGGGGGACGCTGGGTGAAAAACTGTTTTTT
NA TRBJ2-2 NA TRBV5-1 CASRTAGDTGELFF TGCGCCAGCAGAACAGCGGGTGACACCGGGGAGCTGTTTTTT
NA TRBJ1-5 NA TRBV30 CAWSSGGRGFGNQPQHF TGTGCCTGGAGTAGTGGGGGCCGGGGGTTTGGCAATCAGCCCCAGCATTTT
NA TRBJ1-3 NA TRBV28 CASNRGRAGNTIYF TGTGCCAGCAACCGAGGCAGGGCTGGAAACACCATATATTTT
NA TRBJ1-1 NA TRBV2 CASSESFLEDAEAFF TGTGCCAGCAGTGAAAGCTTTCTAGAGGACGCTGAAGCTTTCTTT
NA TRBJ1-5 TRBD1 TRBV7-2 CASSPGTGGVQPQHF TGTGCCAGTTCCCCCGGGACAGGGGGCGTTCAGCCCCAGCATTTT
NA TRBJ2-7 TRBD1 TRBV11-2 CASSEGPGQGAYEQYF TGTGCCAGCAGCGAAGGACCGGGACAGGGGGCGTACGAGCAGTACTTC
NA TRBJ2-7 NA TRBV29-1 CSVEDIYEQYF TGCAGCGTTGAAGACATATACGAGCAGTACTTC
NA TRBJ2-1 NA TRBV9 CASSVFATEQFF TGTGCCAGCAGCGTATTTGCTACAGAGCAGTTCTTC
NA TRBJ2-7 NA TRBV11-1 CASSFTRGYEQYF TGTGCCAGCAGCTTTACCCGGGGCTACGAGCAGTACTTC
NA TRBJ1-1 NA TRBV5-6 CASSPDIMNTEAFF TGTGCCAGCAGCCCGGACATCATGAACACTGAAGCTTTCTTT
NA TRBJ2-5 NA TRBV9 CASSVAVMETQYF TGTGCCAGCAGCGTAGCTGTCATGGAGACCCAGTACTTC
few TRBJ2-1 NA TRBV18 CASSPPTSSYNEQFF TGTGCCAGCTCACCACCTACTAGCTCCTACAATGAGCAGTTCTTC
NA TRBJ2-2 NA TRBV7-7 CAVRVANTGELFF TGTGCGGTACGAGTGGCGAACACCGGGGAGCTGTTTTTT
NA TRBJ1-2 TRBD1 TRBV4-2 CASSPATGAYGYTF TGTGCCAGCAGCCCCGCGACAGGGGCCTATGGCTACACCTTC
NA TRBJ2-7 TRBD1 TRBV5-1 CAGSLLDRGGGEQYF TGCGCCGGCAGTCTCCTAGACAGGGGGGGAGGCGAGCAGTACTTC
NA TRBJ2-7 NA TRBV7-5 CARSSKDRGQVCEQYF TGTGCCAGAAGCTCTAAGGACAGGGGGCAGGTATGCGAGCAGTACTTC
few TRBJ1-2 NA TRBV5-4 CASSLDRTYGYTF TGTGCCAGCAGCCTAGACAGGACCTATGGCTACACCTTC
once TRBJ2-7 NA TRBV7-9 CASSSSPAAYEQYF TGTGCCAGCAGCTCATCCCCGGCAGCCTACGAGCAGTACTTC
NA TRBJ1-1 NA TRBV19 CASLRGSNTEAFF TGTGCCAGCCTCAGGGGCTCGAACACTGAAGCTTTCTTT
NA TRBJ1-1 NA TRBV5-1 CASSPTGPGMNTEAFF TGCGCCAGCAGCCCGACGGGCCCCGGGATGAACACTGAAGCTTTCTTT
NA TRBJ2-1 NA TRBV2 CASRYGTQRQFF TGTGCCAGCAGGTATGGCACTCAACGGCAGTTCTTC
NA TRBJ2-7 NA TRBV2 CASSGAYEQYF TGTGCCAGCAGTGGGGCCTACGAGCAGTACTTC
NA TRBJ1-4 TRBD1 TRBV5-4 CASSPGGRGNEKLFF TGTGCCAGCAGCCCTGGGGGCAGGGGGAATGAAAAACTGTTTTTT
NA TRBJ1-1 NA TRBV7-2 CASNQNTEAFF TGTGCCAGCAACCAAAACACTGAAGCTTTCTTT
NA TRBJ2-3 TRBD1 TRBV5-8 CASSPRDRGTDTQYF TGTGCCAGCAGCCCCCGGGACAGGGGGACAGATACGCAGTATTTT
NA TRBJ1-3 NA TRBV30 CAWSVGGNTIYF TGTGCCTGGAGTGTGGGGGGAAACACCATATATTTT
NA TRBJ2-4 NA TRBV7-9 CASSLAVTENIQYF TGTGCCAGCAGCTTAGCTGTGACAGAAAACATTCAGTACTTC
NA TRBJ2-7 NA TRBV5-4 CASSPGGPSGVYEQYF TGTGCCAGCAGCCCCGGTGGTCCCTCCGGGGTATACGAGCAGTACTTC
few TRBJ2-2 TRBD2 TRBV5-4 CASSLGLARTGELFF TGTGCCAGCAGCTTGGGACTAGCGAGGACCGGGGAGCTGTTTTTT
few TRBJ2-3 TRBD2 TRBV15 CATSRSLVLGGGPDTQYF TGTGCCACCAGCAGATCCCTTGTGTTGGGGGGAGGGCCAGATACGCAGTATTTT
NA TRBJ1-1 NA TRBV5-4 CASSPYNQGNTEAFF TGTGCCAGCAGCCCTTATAACCAGGGGAACACTGAAGCTTTCTTT
NA TRBJ2-1 TRBD2 TRBV4-2 CASSPKEASGGDNEQFF TGTGCCAGCAGCCCGAAAGAGGCTAGCGGGGGGGACAATGAGCAGTTCTTC
NA TRBJ2-3 TRBD1 TRBV19 CASRGPGTGSTDTQYF TGTGCCAGTAGGGGACCCGGGACAGGAAGCACAGATACGCAGTATTTT
NA TRBJ1-5 TRBD1 TRBV5-4 CASSQGGEQPQHF TGTGCCAGCAGCCAGGGGGGAGAACAGCCCCAGCATTTT
NA TRBJ1-2 TRBD1 TRBV5-1 CASSLTGGRGGYTF TGCGCCAGCAGCTTGACAGGGGGAAGGGGTGGCTACACCTTC
NA TRBJ1-1 NA TRBV4-1 CASSLGSRGGWITEAFF TGCGCCAGCAGCCTCGGCTCCCGGGGGGGTTGGATCACTGAAGCTTTCTTT
NA TRBJ1-1 NA TRBV5-1 CASRSRARGVLNTEAFF TGCGCCAGCAGATCTAGAGCGCGAGGAGTGTTGAACACTGAAGCTTTCTTT